This TCR beta chain was profiled in a study of blood T cell repertoires in COVID-19. Generated by immunoSEQ multiplex PCR, the TCRdb table keeps only in-frame clones and is missing some. The table lists tens of thousands of clones, 70% to 90% of them singletons. Sequenced sample: peripheral blood. This receptor was obtained from a human donor in a cohort sampled during active COVID-19.

The CDR3 region is CASSSTGTKDEKLFF. The CDR3 nucleotides are TGCGCCAGCAGCTCTACAGGGACAAAGGATGAAAAACTGTTTTTT. The chain employs TRBV5-1 and TRBJ1-4; a possible D gene is TRBD1 (6 bases). CDR3 length: 15 amino acids. Germline loops: CDR1 SGHRS, CDR2 YFSETQ. The V end lost 3 bases, the J end lost 6 bases, and 15 bases lay between the germline ends.